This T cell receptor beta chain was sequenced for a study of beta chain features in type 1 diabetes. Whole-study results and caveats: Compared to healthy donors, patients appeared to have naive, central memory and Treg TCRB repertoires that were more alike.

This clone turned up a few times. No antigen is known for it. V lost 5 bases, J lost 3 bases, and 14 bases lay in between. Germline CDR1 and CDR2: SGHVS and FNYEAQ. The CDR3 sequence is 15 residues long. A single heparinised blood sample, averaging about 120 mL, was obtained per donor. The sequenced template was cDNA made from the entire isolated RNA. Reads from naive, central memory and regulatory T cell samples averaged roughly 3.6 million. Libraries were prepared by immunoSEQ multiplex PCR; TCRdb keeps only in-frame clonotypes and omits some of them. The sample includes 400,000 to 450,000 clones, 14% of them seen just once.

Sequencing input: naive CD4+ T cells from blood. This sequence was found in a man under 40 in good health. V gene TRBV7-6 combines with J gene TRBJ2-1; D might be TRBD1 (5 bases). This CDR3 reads CASSPHPTGYNEQFF. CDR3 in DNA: TGTGCCAGCAGCCCCCACCCTACAGGCTACAATGAGCAGTTCTTC.